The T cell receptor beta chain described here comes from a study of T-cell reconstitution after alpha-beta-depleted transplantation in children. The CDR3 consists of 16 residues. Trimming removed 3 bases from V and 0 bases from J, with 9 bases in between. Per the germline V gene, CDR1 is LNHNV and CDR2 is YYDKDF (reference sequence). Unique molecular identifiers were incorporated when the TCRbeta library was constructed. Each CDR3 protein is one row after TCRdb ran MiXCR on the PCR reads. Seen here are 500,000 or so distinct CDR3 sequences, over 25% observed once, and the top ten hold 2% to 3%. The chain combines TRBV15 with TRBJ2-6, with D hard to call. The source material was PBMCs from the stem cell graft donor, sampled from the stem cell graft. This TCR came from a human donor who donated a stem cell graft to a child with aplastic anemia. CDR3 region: CATSRDQSSGANVLTF. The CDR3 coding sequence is TGTGCCACCAGCAGGGACCAAAGCTCTGGGGCCAACGTCCTGACTTTC.